Below, one TCR beta chain is given with its context. Ten or more counts support this clonotype. Its antigen is currently not known. Within one base of it there is no much larger clone, and no base qualities were kept. The sample belongs to a study of molecular identifiers for immune sequencing clone quantification (dated by TCRdb to between 2017 and 2018). For the study in its entirety: For a replicate experiment, RNA from around 20,000 or 100,000 naive CD8 T cells was divided into five aliquots, of which four were sequenced. The study was a methods study using CD8 T cells to benchmark molecular-identifier clustering-based TCR repertoire sequencing (MIDCIRS) and TCR RNA copy counting.

The receptor library was made with PCR. Sequencing instrument: Illumina HiSeq 4000. Preparation of bulk TCR libraries followed a previously described approach, with the TCR primers listed in Table S5. Purification of total RNA was performed with the Qiagen AllPrep DNA/RNA kit. Before any analysis, reads coming from multiple sequencing runs of the same library were combined into one pool. The published analysis was carried out like this. Reads were retained only if an exact TCR constant sequence was present, and the retained reads were trimmed to 150 nt and grouped according to their 12-nt molecular barcodes. Reads in each barcode group were sub-clustered using a 15% Levenshtein threshold, and a quality-weighted consensus sequence was built for each RNA molecule. Non-functional sequences were discarded, and so were lower-count sequences lying one edit away from another sequence. On the basis of fitting two negative binomial distributions, barcode sub-clusters with fewer than 20% of the maximum read count were discarded. In TCRdb, the public reads were trimmed at Q25 with fastp and aligned with MiXCR, with productive beta chains retained. Rows with one shared CDR3 protein collapse into an entry with the most common genes and DNA. TCRdb assigned the V and J calls; the authors' analysis was not used. The sample data list 600,000 to 650,000 distinct CDR3 sequences, and 15% to 20% of these were observed just once. The top ten clonotypes cover roughly 0.9% of the sample.

The cysteine opens and the phenylalanine closes a CDR3 of 14 amino acids. The read is trimmed to its CDR3 DNA, 42 bases read in frame from base 1. CDR1 and CDR2 are drawn from the germline V gene: SGHTS, YDEGEE. Relative to germline, V is missing 0 bases and J is missing 5 bases, with 1 base of the junction outside any gene match. What the study reported, not specific to this receptor: Highly expanded clone sizes could be underestimated if identical TCR molecules share a barcode. Without barcode sub-clustering, chimeric consensus sequences inflated TCR diversity; chimeras reached as high as 47%. Clones above 20 RNA copies held over 99% of molecules in CMV-specific effector cells but under 1% in naive cells. The naive libraries included spiked-in Jurkat TCR RNA (around 10 copies' worth), and this RNA is not part of the donor repertoire. Modeling gave approximately 3 recovered TCR RNA copies per cell versus 8 to 10 by digital PCR, implying approximately 30% capture efficiency. Even against a background of approximately 1 million naive CD8 T cells, spiked-in Jurkat TCR RNA amounting to a single cell's worth was reported to be detectable.

Naive CD8 T cell libraries were made from roughly 18,000 to 920,000 sorted cells using 10%, 30% or 50% of purified RNA. Naive CD8 T cells, defined as CD8+CD4-CCR7+CD45RA+, were FACS-sorted into RLT Plus buffer on a BD FACSAria II. To test detection sensitivity, Jurkat RNA equal to under 13 TCR copies was added to samples of about 17,000-1,100,000 naive CD8 T cells. CD8 T cells were enriched with RosetteSep CD8+ T Cell Enrichment Cocktail and Ficoll-Paque, followed by ACK red cell lysis. Sequences were obtained from naive CD8+ T cells from blood, with Jurkat cell RNA spiked in. In the paper's terms, the cell subset or site label means: FACS-sorted CD8+CD4-CCR7+CD45RA+ naive T cells. The sequence came from a human donor in good health. Some libraries in this study had Jurkat cell RNA spiked in. The chain uses TRBV5-8 and TRBJ2-7; 11 bases in between match TRBD1. The bases read TGTGCCAGCAGCTTGGTGGACAGGGGGCACGAGCAGTACTTC. This gives the protein CASSLVDRGHEQYF.